The clone carrying this T cell receptor beta chain occurred once. CDR3 size: 15 residues. Germline V gives CDR1 KGHDR, CDR2 SFDVKD. Trimming at V came to 4 bases and at J to 7 bases, leaving 5 bases not matched to a gene. These data belong to a study of blood T cell repertoires in COVID-19. Overall study: Samples representing acute and convalescent COVID-19 were sourced from the United States, Italy and Spain.

The assay was immunoSEQ multiplex PCR, and TCRdb's table has in-frame clones only and misses some. Counted here are 200,000 to 250,000 clones, around 86% occurring once; the ten biggest clones make up around 2.1%. Individuals aged about 18 to 100 years were recruited from 24 US areas. Donors in Cohort 3 who had recovered were those with two negative PCRs, healthcare professional clearance, or resolution of their symptoms. The TCR was taken from a woman in her forties or fifties who had recovered from COVID-19. This chain links TRBV24-1 with TRBJ1-3, with 11 nucleotides matching TRBD1. The specimen was PBMCs or T cells enriched from blood (not recorded which). The CDR3 DNA reads TGTGCCACCAGTGACACCCGGACAGGGGGCAACACCATATATTTT. It is translated as CATSDTRTGGNTIYF.